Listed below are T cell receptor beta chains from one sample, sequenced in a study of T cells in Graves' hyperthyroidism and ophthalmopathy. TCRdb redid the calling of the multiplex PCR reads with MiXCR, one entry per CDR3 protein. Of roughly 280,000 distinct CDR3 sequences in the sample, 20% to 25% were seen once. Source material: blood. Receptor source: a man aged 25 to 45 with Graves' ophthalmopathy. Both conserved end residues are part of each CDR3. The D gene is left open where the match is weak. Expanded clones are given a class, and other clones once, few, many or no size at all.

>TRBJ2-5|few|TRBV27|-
CASSLSRPRGETQYF
TGTGCCAGCAGTTTATCGAGGCCGAGGGGGGAGACCCAGTACTTC
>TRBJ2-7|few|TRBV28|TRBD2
CASSSPGTRISEQYF
TGTGCCAGCAGCTCACCGGGGACTAGAATTTCCGAGCAGTACTTC
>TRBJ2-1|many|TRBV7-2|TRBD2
CATSGLALNNEQFF
TGTGCCACATCGGGACTAGCGCTAAACAATGAGCAGTTCTTC
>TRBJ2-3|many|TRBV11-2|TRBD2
CASSLKFPGLTPTDTQYF
TGTGCCAGCAGCTTAAAGTTTCCGGGACTAACCCCTACAGATACGCAGTATTTT
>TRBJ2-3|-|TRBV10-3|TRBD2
CAISEGLAGEDTQYF
TGTGCCATCAGTGAGGGACTAGCGGGAGAAGATACGCAGTATTTT
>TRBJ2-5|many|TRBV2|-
CASSERQKQETQYF
TGTGCCAGCAGTGAGAGGCAGAAACAAGAGACCCAGTACTTC
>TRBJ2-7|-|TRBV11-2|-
CASSHSEGPEQYF
TGCGCCAGCAGCCATTCAGAGGGGCCCGAGCAGTACTTC
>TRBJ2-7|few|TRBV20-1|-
CSANRGSGAYEQYF
TGCAGTGCCAACAGGGGTAGCGGGGCCTACGAGCAGTACTTC
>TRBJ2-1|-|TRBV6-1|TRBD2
CASSSPGTSGRARDEQFF
TGTGCCAGCAGTTCCCCCGGGACTAGCGGGAGGGCCAGGGATGAGCAGTTCTTC
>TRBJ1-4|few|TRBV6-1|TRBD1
CASNDRGPNEKLFF
TGTGCCAGCAATGACAGGGGGCCTAATGAAAAACTGTTTTTT
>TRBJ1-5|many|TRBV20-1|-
CSARDRRVGNQPQHF
TGCAGTGCTAGAGATCGCAGGGTGGGGAATCAGCCCCAGCATTTT
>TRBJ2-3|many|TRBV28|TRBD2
CASSGLALTDTQYF
TGTGCCAGCAGTGGACTAGCACTAACAGATACGCAGTATTTT
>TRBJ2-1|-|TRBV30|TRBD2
CAWSVSGLAVFGEQFF
TGTGCCTGGAGTGTATCCGGACTAGCGGTATTTGGTGAGCAGTTCTTC
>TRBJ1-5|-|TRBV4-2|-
CASSQDLGQPQHF
TGTGCCAGCAGCCAGGATCTAGGACAGCCCCAGCATTTT
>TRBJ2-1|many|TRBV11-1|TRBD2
CASSRTGLDYNEQFF
TGTGCCAGCAGCCGAACGGGACTAGACTACAATGAGCAGTTCTTC
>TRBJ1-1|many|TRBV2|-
CASSDTEAFF
TGTGCCAGCAGTGACACTGAAGCTTTCTTT
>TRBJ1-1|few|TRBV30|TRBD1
CAWNRDRSRQNTEAFF
TGTGCCTGGAACCGGGACAGGAGTCGACAGAACACTGAAGCTTTCTTT
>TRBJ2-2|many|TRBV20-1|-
CSAEDGNTGELFF
TGCAGTGCGGAGGACGGGAACACCGGGGAGCTGTTTTTT
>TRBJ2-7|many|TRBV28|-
CASSLQGIRSRNEQYF
TGTGCCAGCAGTTTGCAGGGAATCCGGTCAAGGAACGAGCAGTACTTC
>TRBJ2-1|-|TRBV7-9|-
CASSLAPITWDEQFF
TGTGCCAGCAGCTTAGCCCCCATCACCTGGGATGAGCAGTTCTTC
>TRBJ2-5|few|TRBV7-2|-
CASRPGNSVRPQETQYF
TGTGCCAGCAGGCCCGGAAATTCTGTTCGTCCACAAGAGACCCAGTACTTC
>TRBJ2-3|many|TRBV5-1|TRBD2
CASSLSSGMADTQYF
TGCGCCAGCAGCTTGTCTAGCGGGATGGCAGATACGCAGTATTTT
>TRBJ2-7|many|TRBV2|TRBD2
CASSEELAGAYEQYF
TGTGCCAGCAGTGAAGAACTAGCGGGGGCCTACGAGCAGTACTTC
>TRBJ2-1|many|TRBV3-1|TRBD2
CASSPGLAEQFF
TGTGCCAGCAGCCCCGGACTAGCCGAGCAGTTCTTC
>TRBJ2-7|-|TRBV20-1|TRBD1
CSARDDRGLVYEQYF
TGCAGTGCTAGAGACGACAGGGGCTTGGTCTACGAGCAGTACTTC
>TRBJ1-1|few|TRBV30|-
CAWRAGLNTEAFF
TGTGCCTGGAGGGCAGGGTTGAACACTGAAGCTTTCTTT
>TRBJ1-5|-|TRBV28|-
CASSFGQFNQPQHF
TGTGCCAGCAGTTTCGGGCAGTTCAATCAGCCCCAGCATTTT
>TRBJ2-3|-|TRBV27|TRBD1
CASSYAGGVSDTQYF
TGTGCCAGCAGTTATGCAGGGGGCGTATCAGATACGCAGTATTTT
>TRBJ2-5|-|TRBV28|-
CASSLNGRQETQYF
TGTGCCAGCAGTTTAAACGGAAGGCAAGAGACCCAGTACTTC
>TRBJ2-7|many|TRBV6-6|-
CASSYSGTPHYEQYF
TGTGCCAGCAGTTACTCCGGGACCCCTCACTACGAGCAGTACTTC
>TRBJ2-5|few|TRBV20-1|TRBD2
CSASSSGPRETQYF
TGCAGTGCTAGTTCTAGCGGACCTCGAGAGACCCAGTACTTC
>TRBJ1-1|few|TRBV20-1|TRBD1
CSATETGENTEAFF
TGCAGTGCTACGGAGACAGGGGAAAACACTGAAGCTTTCTTT
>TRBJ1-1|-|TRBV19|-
CASSISAGLNTEAFF
TGTGCCAGTAGTATTTCTGCAGGGCTGAACACTGAAGCTTTCTTT
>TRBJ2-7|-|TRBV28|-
CASSLARPQYEQYF
TGTGCCAGCAGTTTGGCACGCCCTCAATACGAGCAGTACTTC
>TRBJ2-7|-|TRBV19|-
CASSKPPTYEQYF
TGTGCCAGTAGTAAGCCACCCACTTACGAGCAGTACTTC
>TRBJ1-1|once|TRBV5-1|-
CASSYQQGVGAEAFF
TGCGCCAGCAGCTACCAACAGGGCGTTGGGGCTGAAGCTTTCTTT
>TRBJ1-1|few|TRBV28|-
CASSPPRNPSTAAFF
TGTGCCAGCAGTCCCCCGCGGAATCCCTCAACCGCGGCTTTCTTT
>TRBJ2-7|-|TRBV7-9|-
CASSLGGRFTYEQYF
TGTGCCAGCAGCTTAGGGGGACGGTTTACCTACGAGCAGTACTTC
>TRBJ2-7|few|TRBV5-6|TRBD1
CASSLAWDRESYEQYF
TGTGCCAGCAGCTTGGCTTGGGACAGGGAATCATACGAGCAGTACTTC
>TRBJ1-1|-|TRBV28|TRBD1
CASRDRDPDEAFF
TGTGCCAGCAGAGACAGGGACCCCGATGAAGCTTTCTTT
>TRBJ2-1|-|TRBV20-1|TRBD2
CSAAKTGGGEQFF
TGCAGTGCTGCCAAAACGGGAGGGGGTGAGCAGTTCTTC
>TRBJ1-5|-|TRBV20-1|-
CSAKAGAQPQHF
TGCAGTGCGAAGGCAGGTGCTCAGCCCCAGCATTTT
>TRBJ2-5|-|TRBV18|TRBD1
CASSPQGARVGETQYF
TGTGCCAGCTCGCCTCAGGGGGCGCGAGTTGGAGAGACCCAGTACTTC
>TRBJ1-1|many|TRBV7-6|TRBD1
CASSLRQGRTEAFF
TGTGCCAGCAGCCTCAGACAGGGAAGGACTGAAGCTTTCTTT
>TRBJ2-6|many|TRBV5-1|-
CASSLDLSGANVLTF
TGCGCCAGCAGCTTGGACCTCTCTGGGGCCAACGTCCTGACTTTC
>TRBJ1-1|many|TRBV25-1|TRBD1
CASSEGQKMNTEAFF
TGTGCCAGCAGTGAGGGACAGAAAATGAACACTGAAGCTTTCTTT
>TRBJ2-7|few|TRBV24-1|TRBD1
CATSGNPTGGEDEQYF
TGTGCCACCAGTGGTAACCCGACAGGGGGCGAGGACGAGCAGTACTTC
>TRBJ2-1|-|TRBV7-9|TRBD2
CASNNMGIFAGENNEQFF
TGTGCCAGCAACAACATGGGAATTTTCGCGGGAGAGAACAATGAGCAGTTCTTC
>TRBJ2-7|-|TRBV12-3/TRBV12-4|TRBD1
CASSLWAGDRGDEQYF
TGTGCCAGCAGTTTATGGGCGGGGGACAGGGGTGACGAGCAGTACTTC
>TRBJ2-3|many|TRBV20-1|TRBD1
CSALGQGATDTQYF
TGCAGTGCTCTTGGACAGGGGGCCACAGATACGCAGTATTTT
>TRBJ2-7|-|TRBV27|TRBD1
CASSLTGQGFTYEQYF
TGTGCCAGCAGTCTCACAGGACAGGGGTTCACCTACGAGCAGTACTTC
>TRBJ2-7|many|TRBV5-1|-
CASSPALGAYEQYF
TGCGCCAGCAGTCCTGCCTTGGGGGCCTACGAGCAGTACTTC
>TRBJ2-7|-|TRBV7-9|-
CASSFGQGPHEQYF
TGTGCCAGCAGCTTCGGGCAGGGTCCTCACGAGCAGTACTTC